This TCR beta chain was sequenced for a study of cytomegalovirus exposure and HLA in healthy donors. The PCR ran on 60 Vbeta and 13 Jbeta primers. TCRdb keeps only in-frame clones here, not all; method: immunoSEQ multiplex PCR. This sample yields around 110,000 clones, of which 60% to 80% are seen a single time; over 2% belongs to the top ten. This CDR3 has 15 amino acids. The V gene's germline CDR1 is SGHTA and CDR2 FQGNSA. The V end was cut by 2 bases, the J end by 5 bases, with 13 bases between. A few counts support this clone. Its antigen is unidentified. Overall study results and limits: Most sequenced TCRs were rare (though some public TCRs occurred in many donors). TRBV6-2, TRBV6-3 and other indistinguishable V segments were excluded. Previously analyzed data showed that most TCR beta V segments were productive at a frequency of about 87% or about 30%.

The receptor's source is a man aged 35-49 years in good health and CMV-seronegative. V and J are TRBV7-2 and TRBJ1-5; weak D call: TRBD1 (6 bases). The specimen was PBMCs. This chain's CDR3 is CASSLFGAGDQPQHF. DNA of the CDR3: TGTGCCAGCAGCTTATTCGGGGCAGGGGATCAGCCCCAGCATTTT.